Listed below are T cell receptor beta chains from one sample, sequenced in a study of blood T cell repertoires in COVID-19. Sequencing was performed with immunoSEQ multiplex PCR; in TCRdb, only in-frame clones are kept and a portion is missing. The sample consists of tens of thousands of clones, about 86% of them appearing once. Sequencing used peripheral blood. These receptors came from a woman older than 75 with acute or convalescent COVID-19. CDR3s include the opening cysteine and the closing phenylalanine or tryptophan. A D gene is named only where the DNA matches it firmly.

length,V,D,J,DNA,CDR3
14,TRBV19,TRBD1,TRBJ1-1,TGTGCCAGTAGGAGGGACAGGACGGGCGCTGAAGCTTTCTTT,CASRRDRTGAEAFF
13,TRBV27,-,TRBJ1-3,TGTGCCAGCAGTTTATCCAGGGGTGACACCATATATTTT,CASSLSRGDTIYF
13,TRBV18,-,TRBJ1-4,TGTGCCAGCTCACCCCAGGGTAGGGAAAAACTGTTTTTT,CASSPQGREKLFF
14,TRBV19,TRBD1,TRBJ2-5,TGTGCCAGTAGAAAAACAGGGGTGACGGAGACCCAGTACTTC,CASRKTGVTETQYF
14,TRBV2,TRBD1,TRBJ1-1,TGTGCCAGCAGTGTCCGGGACAGTCAAACTGAAGCTTTCTTT,CASSVRDSQTEAFF
15,TRBV2,TRBD2,TRBJ2-2,TGTGCCAGCAGTGAGGAACTAGCGGGGGCAGGGGAGCTGTTTTTT,CASSEELAGAGELFF
14,TRBV10-3,-,TRBJ1-2,TGTGCCATTCGGGAGGCGCCGGCTTTCTATGGCTACACCTTC,CAIREAPAFYGYTF
22,TRBV21-1,-,TRBJ2-7,TGTGCCAGCAGCACTAATCCGGGACAAAGTGAGGTTTGCCCACTTTTGGACTACGAGCAGTACTTC,CASSTNPGQSEVCPLLDYEQYF
15,TRBV14,-,TRBJ1-4,TGTGCCAGCAGCCATTACAGAACAACTAATGAAAAACTGTTTTTT,CASSHYRTTNEKLFF
15,TRBV11-2,TRBD1,TRBJ2-4,TGTGCCAGCAGTTTTACCGGGACAGAAAAAAACATTCAGTACTTC,CASSFTGTEKNIQYF
17,TRBV18,TRBD1,TRBJ2-5,TGTGCCAGCTCACCAGTTTCACAGGACAGGACGCAAGAGACCCAGTACTTC,CASSPVSQDRTQETQYF
16,TRBV27,-,TRBJ2-5,TGTGCCAGCAGTTTCTCGAGGGATGGGGGCGCGGAGACCCAGTACTTC,CASSFSRDGGAETQYF
14,TRBV5-1,-,TRBJ2-7,TGCGCCAGCAGCTTGGACACGTTCTCCTACGAGCAGTACTTC,CASSLDTFSYEQYF